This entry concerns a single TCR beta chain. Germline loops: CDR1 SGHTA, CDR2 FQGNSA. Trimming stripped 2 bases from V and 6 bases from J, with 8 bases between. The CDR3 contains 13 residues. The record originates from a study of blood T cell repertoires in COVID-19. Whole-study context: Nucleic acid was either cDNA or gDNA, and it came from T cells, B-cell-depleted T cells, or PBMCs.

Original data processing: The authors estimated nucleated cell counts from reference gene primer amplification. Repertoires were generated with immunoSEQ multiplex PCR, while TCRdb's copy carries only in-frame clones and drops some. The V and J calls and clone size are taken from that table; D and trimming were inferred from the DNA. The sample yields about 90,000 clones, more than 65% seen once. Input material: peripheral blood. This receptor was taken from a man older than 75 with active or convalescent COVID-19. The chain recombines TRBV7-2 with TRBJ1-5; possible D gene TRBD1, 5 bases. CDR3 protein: CASSLQGFQPQHF. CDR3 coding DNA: TGTGCCAGCAGCTTACAGGGTTTTCAGCCCCAGCATTTT.